Following are 20 T cell receptor beta chains from one sample sequenced in a study of identical twins. TCRdb used MiXCR to reprocess the 5' RACE reads, holding one entry per CDR3 protein. The sample includes some 690,000 distinct CDR3 sequences, about 20% of them seen just once. These data are also associated with another study on T cells expressing NK-cell markers.

The sequenced material came from PBMCs. Source of these receptors: a woman between 18 and 29 years old in good health.

This clonotype occurred once. This chain uses TRBV6-5 with TRBJ2-2, with 9 bases identical to TRBD1. The V and J ends lost 2 bases and 4 bases, in that order; junction bases with no gene match: 2. The CDR3 has 15 residues. Per the germline V gene, CDR1 is MNHEY and CDR2 is SVGAGI. CDR3 region: CASSYVTGGTGELFF. Here the CDR3 DNA reads TGTGCCAGCAGTTACGTGACAGGGGGCACCGGGGAGCTGTTTTTT.

The sample holds a few counts of this clonotype. The genes are TRBV5-6 and TRBJ2-3, with unresolved D. The CDR3 runs 14 residues. The germline gives CDR1 SGHDT, CDR2 YYEEEE. Trimming stripped 4 bases from V and 5 bases from J, with 14 bases between. The CDR3 reads CASSPLGIGDTQYF. CDR3 nucleotide sequence: TGTGCCAGCAGCCCCTTGGGGATTGGAGATACGCAGTATTTT. Supplemented by reference TRBV5-6 and TRBJ2-3, the full variable domain reads DAGVTQSPTHLIKTRGQQVTLRCSPKSGHDTVSWYQQALGQGPQFIFQYYEEEERQRGNFPDRFSGHQFPNYSSELNVNALLLGDSALYLCASSPLGIGDTQYFGPGTRLTVL.

This clonotype showed up just a few times. The chain uses TRBV7-8 and TRBJ1-5; 8 bases line up with TRBD1. The CDR3 totals 17 residues. The germline V gene has CDR1 SGHVS and CDR2 FQNEAQ. J gave up 1 base and V 7 bases, and 12 bases lay outside the gene matches. CDR3 amino acids: CASTVDRVLYSNQPQHF. In DNA form, the CDR3 reads TGTGCCAGCACCGTGGACAGGGTTCTTTACAGCAATCAGCCCCAGCATTTT.

This clonotype showed up just a few times. This chain connects TRBV20-1 to TRBJ2-1; 8 nucleotides match TRBD2. J lost 3 bases, V lost 8 bases, and 9 bases had no gene match. The CDR3 has 14 residues. CDR1 DFQATT and CDR2 SNEGSKA come from the germline V gene (reference sequence). CDR3 in amino acids: CSFYSGISYNEQFF. The CDR3, as DNA: TGCAGTTTCTATAGCGGGATAAGCTACAATGAGCAGTTCTTC.

The chain combines TRBV6-1 with TRBJ2-1; 10 positions agree with TRBD1. This CDR3 has 14 residues. Trimming took 4 bases from V and 6 from J; bases not matched to a gene: 3. Germline lookup yields CDR1 MNHNS and CDR2 SASEGT. This chain's CDR3 is CASSVGQGGNEQFF. The CDR3 DNA sequence: TGTGCCAGCAGTGTCGGACAGGGGGGCAATGAGCAGTTCTTC.

At least ten counts were recorded for this clonotype. The J gene is TRBJ2-7, the V gene TRBV7-9; D possibly corresponds to TRBD2 (6 bases). This CDR3 comprises 11 residues. CDR1 SEHNR and CDR2 FQNEAQ come from the germline V gene (reference sequence). Trimming stripped 5 bases from V and 6 bases from J, with 8 bases between. This CDR3 is CASSPAGEQYF. As DNA, the CDR3 is TGTGCCAGCAGCCCAGCGGGCGAGCAGTACTTC.

V is TRBV20-1 and J is TRBJ2-2; D may be TRBD2 (6 bases). V shed 7 bases and J shed 4 bases, with 19 bases lying between them. Germline V gene sequence: CDR1 DFQATT, CDR2 SNEGSKA (reference sequence). The CDR3 has 15 amino acids. CDR3 amino acids: CSVPVGGVSTGELFF. As DNA, the CDR3 is TGCAGTGTCCCGGTCGGCGGGGTTTCCACCGGGGAGCTGTTTTTT.

This clonotype was seen only a few times. The J gene is TRBJ1-5, the V gene TRBV12-3 or TRBV12-4; D uncertain. V gave up 6 bases and J gave up 3 bases, with 12 bases separating them. The CDR3 covers 14 residues. CDR3 region: CASSRRWVNQPQHF. The CDR3 DNA reads as TGTGCCAGCAGCCGACGTTGGGTCAATCAGCCCCAGCATTTT.

This clonotype was detected ten times or more. The V and J genes are TRBV29-1 and TRBJ2-7; tentative D call: TRBD2 (6 bases). Looked up from germline, CDR1 is SQVTM and CDR2 is ANQGSEA. The ends were cut back, 6 bases at V and 6 bases at J, with 9 bases in the middle. The CDR3 is made up of 10 amino acids. CDR3 nucleotides: TGCAGCGTGGGGACTGCCGAGCAGTACTTC. Residues: CSVGTAEQYF.

The chain combines TRBV6-5 with TRBJ2-7, with D hard to call. The CDR3 spans 15 residues. V was cut by 0 bases and J by 4 bases, with 13 bases left in between. The germline CDR1 and CDR2 sequences are MNHEY and SVGAGI. The CDR3 region is CASSYSRGELYEQYF. DNA of the CDR3: TGTGCCAGCAGTTACTCAAGAGGAGAGCTGTACGAGCAGTACTTC.

CDR3 sequence: CASSLGASGTDTQYF. The CDR3 DNA is TGCGCCAGCAGCTTAGGGGCTAGCGGCACAGATACGCAGTATTTT. This chain links TRBV5-1 with TRBJ2-3; a possible D gene is TRBD2 (6 bases). Germline V gene data show CDR1 as SGHRS and CDR2 as YFSETQ. The V and J ends lost 2 bases and 1 base respectively, with 11 bases between them. The CDR3 contains 15 residues.

There are a few counts of this clonotype. The V gene is TRBV20-1, the J gene TRBJ2-3, with unresolved D. The CDR3 runs to 13 residues. The germline V and J ends were trimmed by 5 bases and 6 bases, with 15 bases remaining between them. CDR1 and CDR2 from the germline V gene are DFQATT and SNEGSKA (reference sequence). CDR3 residues: CSAVDSAGDTQYF. The CDR3 DNA reads as TGCAGTGCTGTCGACTCAGCCGGCGATACGCAGTATTTT.

This chain uses TRBV19 with TRBJ2-3; D uncertain. Germline V gene lookup returns CDR1 LNHDA and CDR2 SQIVND (reference sequence). V was cut by 4 bases and J by 0 bases, with 8 bases left in between. The CDR3 covers 14 residues. The CDR3: CASSTLSSTDTQYF. In nucleotides, the CDR3 is TGTGCCAGTAGTACCCTGTCGAGCACAGATACGCAGTATTTT.

V is TRBV5-1 and J is TRBJ1-4; D unclear. The V and J ends lost 5 bases and 7 bases respectively, with 12 bases between them. Germline V CDR1 and CDR2: SGHRS, YFSETQ. CDR3 size: 13 residues. The CDR3 loop reads CASRGPGSEKLFF. The CDR3 nucleotides are TGCGCCAGCAGAGGGCCCGGGTCTGAAAAACTGTTTTTT.

This clonotype was seen a few times. The chain employs TRBV29-1 and TRBJ1-1; maybe TRBD1 (5 bases). CDR3 length: 11 residues. CDR1 is SQVTM, CDR2 ANQGSEA, per germline. The V and J ends lost 1 base and 11 bases respectively, with 11 bases between them. CDR3 coding DNA: TGCAGCGTTGAAGGCGAAAGGGGTGCTTTCTTT. This translates into CSVEGERGAFF.

The genes are TRBV20-1 and TRBJ2-1; 9 positions match TRBD2. There are 16 residues in the CDR3. In germline, CDR1 is DFQATT, CDR2 SNEGSKA (reference sequence). With V trimmed by 0 bases and J by 9 bases, 12 bases remained unmatched. The CDR3 DNA is TGCAGTGCTAGAGATTTTCAGCGGGAGGTCACCAGTGAGCAGTTCTTC. This encodes CSARDFQREVTSEQFF.

This clonotype was seen many times. The chain recombines TRBV4-1 with TRBJ1-1, with D possibly matching TRBD1 (5 bases). CDR3 size: 15 residues. Germline V lookup: CDR1 MGHRA, CDR2 YSYEKL. The V end was cut by 1 base, the J end by 4 bases, with 13 bases between. This CDR3 reads CASSQVSPGVTEAFF. CDR3 bases: TGCGCCAGCAGCCAAGTCTCCCCGGGGGTCACTGAAGCTTTCTTT.

This clonotype was detected only a few times. The chain employs TRBV2 and TRBJ2-2, with TRBD2 matching over 15 bases. CDR1 is SNHLY and CDR2 is FYNNEI in the germline V gene. Trimming cost V 8 bases and J 4 bases; bases outside gene matches: 5. The CDR3 has 16 amino acids. The CDR3 loop is CASGLAGGRGTGELFF. The DNA of the CDR3 is TGTGCCAGCGGACTAGCGGGGGGGCGCGGCACCGGGGAGCTGTTTTTT.

This clonotype was detected a few times. The V and J genes are TRBV10-3 and TRBJ2-5, with 9 positions matching TRBD1. Trimming at V came to 6 bases and at J to 1 base, leaving 3 bases not matched to a gene. This CDR3 is 14 amino acids long. CDR1 is ENHRY, CDR2 SYGVKD, per germline. The CDR3 here is CAISAGQGQETQYF. DNA of the CDR3: TGTGCCATCAGCGCGGGACAGGGCCAAGAGACCCAGTACTTC.

The rearrangement uses TRBV7-9 and TRBJ2-1, with TRBD2 as a possible D gene (6 bases). The CDR3 totals 12 residues. Germline V CDR1 and CDR2: SEHNR, FQNEAQ (reference sequence). Trimming took 5 bases from V and 14 from J, leaving 16 bases between them. CDR3 nucleotides: TGTGCCAGCAGCCCTTCGGGGTCTAGCGAGTTCTTC. Protein product: CASSPSGSSEFF.